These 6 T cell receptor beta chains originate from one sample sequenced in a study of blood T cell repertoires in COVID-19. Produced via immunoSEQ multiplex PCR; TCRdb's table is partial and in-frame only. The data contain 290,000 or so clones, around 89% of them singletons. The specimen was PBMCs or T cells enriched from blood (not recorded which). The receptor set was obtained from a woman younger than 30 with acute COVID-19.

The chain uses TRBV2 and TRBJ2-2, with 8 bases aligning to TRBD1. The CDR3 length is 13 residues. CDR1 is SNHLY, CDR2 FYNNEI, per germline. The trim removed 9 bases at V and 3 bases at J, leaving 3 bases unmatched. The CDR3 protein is CARTGDHTGELFF. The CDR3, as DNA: TGTGCCAGGACAGGGGATCACACCGGGGAGCTGTTTTTT.

The CDR3 sequence: CASSFGQGRHEQYF. In DNA form, the CDR3 reads TGCGCCAGCAGCTTTGGACAGGGGAGGCACGAGCAGTACTTC. The rearrangement joins TRBV5-1 to TRBJ2-7; TRBD1 matches at 9 bases. CDR3 length: 14 amino acids. Germline loops: CDR1 SGHRS, CDR2 YFSETQ. Losses at the gene ends were 2 bases for V and 5 bases for J; bases not matched to a gene: 5.

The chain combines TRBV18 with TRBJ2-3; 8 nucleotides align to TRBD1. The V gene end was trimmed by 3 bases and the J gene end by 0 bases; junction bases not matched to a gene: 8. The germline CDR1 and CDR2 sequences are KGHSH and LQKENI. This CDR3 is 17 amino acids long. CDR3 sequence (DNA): TGTGCCAGCTCACCCCGGACAGGGCAGACTAGCACAGATACGCAGTATTTT. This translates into CASSPRTGQTSTDTQYF.

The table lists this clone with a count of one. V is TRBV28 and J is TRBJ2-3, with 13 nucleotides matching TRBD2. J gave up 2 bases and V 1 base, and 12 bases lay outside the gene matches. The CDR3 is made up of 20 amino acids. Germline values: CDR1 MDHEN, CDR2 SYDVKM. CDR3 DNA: TGTGCCAGCAGTTTATCCCCAACTAGCGGGAGGGCCTTGGCCACAGATACGCAGTATTTT. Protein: CASSLSPTSGRALATDTQYF.

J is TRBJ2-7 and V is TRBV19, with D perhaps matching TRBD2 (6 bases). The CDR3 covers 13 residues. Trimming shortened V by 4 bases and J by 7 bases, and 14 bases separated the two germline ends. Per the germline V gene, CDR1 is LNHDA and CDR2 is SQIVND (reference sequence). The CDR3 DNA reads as TGTGCCAGTAGTACGTCTTTGGAGGGGGAGCAGTACTTC. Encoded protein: CASSTSLEGEQYF.

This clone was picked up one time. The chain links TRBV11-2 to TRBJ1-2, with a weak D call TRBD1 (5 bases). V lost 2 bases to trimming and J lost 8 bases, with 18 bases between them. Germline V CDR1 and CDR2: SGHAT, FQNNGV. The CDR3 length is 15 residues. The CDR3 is CASSLSAGGRRGYTF. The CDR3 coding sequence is TGTGCCAGCAGCTTAAGTGCGGGGGGAAGACGAGGCTACACCTTC.